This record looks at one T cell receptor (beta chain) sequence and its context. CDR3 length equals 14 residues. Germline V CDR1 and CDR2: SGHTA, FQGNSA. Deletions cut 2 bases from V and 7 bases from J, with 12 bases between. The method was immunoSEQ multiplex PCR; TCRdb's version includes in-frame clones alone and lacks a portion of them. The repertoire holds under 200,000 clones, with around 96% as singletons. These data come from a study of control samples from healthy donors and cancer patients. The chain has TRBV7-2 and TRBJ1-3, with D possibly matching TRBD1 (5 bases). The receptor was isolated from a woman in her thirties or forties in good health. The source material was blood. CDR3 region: CASSLSRARNTIYF. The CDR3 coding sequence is TGTGCCAGCAGCTTAAGCAGGGCACGGAACACCATATATTTT. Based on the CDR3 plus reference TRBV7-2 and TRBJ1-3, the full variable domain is GAGVSQSPSNKVTEKGKDVELRCDPISGHTALYWYRQSLGQGLEFLIYFQGNSAPDKSGLPSDRFSAERTGGSVSTLTIQRTQQEDSAVYLCASSLSRARNTIYFGEGSWLTVV.